This T cell receptor (beta chain) is from a study of T-cell memory formation after mild COVID-19. TCRdb fed the 5' RACE reads into MiXCR, producing one record per CDR3 protein. The data contain 150,000 to 200,000 distinct CDR3 sequences, about 28% of them singletons. With 4 bases clipped from V and 2 bases from J, the junction kept 9 bases outside the gene matches. The V gene's germline CDR1 is SGHVS and CDR2 FNYEAQ. This CDR3 contains 16 residues. The chain joins TRBV7-6 to TRBJ2-5; 8 bases map to TRBD2. The sequenced sample consisted of PBMCs or a T cell subset sorted from them (not recorded which). The receptor's source is an adult woman who had mild COVID-19 (a few samples of this study predate the infection). Cell type and time point are not known. The CDR3 nucleotides read TGTGCCAGCAGCTCCCCGGGGGGGCCCGGGCAAGAGACCCAGTACTTC. Amino acids: CASSSPGGPGQETQYF.